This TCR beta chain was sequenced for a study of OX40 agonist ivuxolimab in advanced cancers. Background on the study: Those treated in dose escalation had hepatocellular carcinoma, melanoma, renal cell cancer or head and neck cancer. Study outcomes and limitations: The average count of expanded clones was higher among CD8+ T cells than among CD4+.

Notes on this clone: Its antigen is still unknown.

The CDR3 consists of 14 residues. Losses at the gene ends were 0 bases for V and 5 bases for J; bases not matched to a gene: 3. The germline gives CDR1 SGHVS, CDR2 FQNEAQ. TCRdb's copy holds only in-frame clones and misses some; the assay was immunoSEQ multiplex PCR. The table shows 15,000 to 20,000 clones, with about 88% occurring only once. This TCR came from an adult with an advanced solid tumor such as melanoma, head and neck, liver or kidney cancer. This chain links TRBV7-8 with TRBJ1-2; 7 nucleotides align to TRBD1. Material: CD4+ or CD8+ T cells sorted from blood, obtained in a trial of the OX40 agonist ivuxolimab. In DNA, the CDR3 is TGTGCCAGCAGCTTAGCTGGGACAGCGTATGGCTACACCTTC. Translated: CASSLAGTAYGYTF.